The 9 T cell receptor beta chains in this list originate from one sample, sequenced in a study of vaccination and CD4 T cells after COVID-19. Treatment of the sample: approximately 11-day PBMC culture with coronavirus spike peptide pools or control peptides (ViraFEST assay). The unexposed donor provided CD4+ T cells, which were taken before the COVID-19 pandemic (2011-2018). For these TCRs, the target antigens are not known. The Oncomine TCR Beta short-read assay was applied to DNA of cultured CD4+ T cells. DNA came from CD4+ T cells after culture. From the PCR reads, TCRdb called clonotypes with MiXCR, one entry per CDR3 protein. The sample lists just under 10,000 distinct CDR3 sequences, 30% to 35% occurring once. Sequenced sample: CD4+ T cells from blood, cultured in vitro. The receptors come from a human donor in good health.

This clonotype was seen a few times. The rearrangement joins TRBV28 to TRBJ2-7; D gene unclear. V gave up 3 bases and J gave up 7 bases, with 10 bases separating them. The germline V gene encodes CDR1 MDHEN and CDR2 SYDVKM. The CDR3 contains 12 residues. For the CDR3, the DNA is TGTGCCAGCAGTTTTACCGTAGGAGAGCAGTACTTC. Translating it yields CASSFTVGEQYF.

The chain is built from TRBV7-3 and TRBJ2-5; the D gene is possibly TRBD2 (5 bases). Trimming took 6 bases from V and 1 from J, leaving 15 bases between them. The CDR3 totals 15 residues. Germline V gene sequence: CDR1 SGHTA, CDR2 FQGTGA. The CDR3 DNA reads as TGTGCCAGCAGAATAGCCCCGGGAAGCCAAGAGACCCAGTACTTC. Its protein product is CASRIAPGSQETQYF.

This clonotype has just a few counts. The V call is TRBV5-1, the J call TRBJ2-5, with D perhaps TRBD1 (6 bases). This CDR3 region has 14 residues. Deletions cut 0 bases from V and 4 bases from J, with 10 bases between. CDR1 is SGHRS, CDR2 YFSETQ, per germline. The CDR3 DNA reads TGCGCCAGCAGCTTGGTTTCACAGGGAGAGACCCAGTACTTC. This codes for CASSLVSQGETQYF.

The V call is TRBV6-5, the J call TRBJ2-7; 7 nucleotides align to TRBD2. CDR1 and CDR2 from the germline V gene are MNHEY and SVGAGI. The CDR3 contains 17 residues. With 0 bases clipped from V and 0 bases from J, the junction kept 8 bases outside the gene matches. The DNA of the CDR3 is TGTGCCAGCAGTTACTCGGGGCTAGCGGCACCCTCCTACGAGCAGTACTTC. The encoded protein is CASSYSGLAAPSYEQYF.

J is TRBJ1-5 and V is TRBV19, with TRBD1 matching 8 bases. The CDR3 runs 14 residues. V trimming: 3 bases; J trimming: 6 bases; junction bases outside the gene matches: 4. In germline, CDR1 is LNHDA, CDR2 SQIVND (reference sequence). CDR3 sequence reads: CASSIGQGTQPQHF. CDR3 nucleotide sequence: TGTGCCAGTAGTATTGGACAGGGAACTCAGCCCCAGCATTTT.

V gene TRBV20-1 combines with J gene TRBJ1-1; D remains unclear. Germline CDR1 and CDR2: DFQATT and SNEGSKA (reference sequence). V was pared by 3 bases and J by 2 bases, with 10 bases between. The CDR3 consists of 13 residues. The CDR3 nucleotides are TGCAGTGCTAGTGGGGAATCCAACACTGAAGCTTTCTTT. This gives the protein CSASGESNTEAFF.

The chain links TRBV7-8 to TRBJ1-2, with D tentatively TRBD1 (5 bases). Deletions cut 0 bases from V and 4 bases from J, with 9 bases between. This CDR3 region has 14 residues. Germline V gene sequence: CDR1 SGHVS, CDR2 FQNEAQ. CDR3 bases: TGTGCCAGCAGCTTAGCGTTAGGGACCTATGGCTACACCTTC. The encoded protein is CASSLALGTYGYTF.

The V gene is TRBV4-3, the J gene TRBJ2-3, with 7 bases aligning to TRBD2. The CDR3 runs 17 residues. Germline CDR1 LGHNA, CDR2 YSLEER. V dropped 4 bases and J dropped 2; count of bases not matched to a gene: 12. CDR3 DNA: TGCGCCAGCAGCCTCCGGGAAGGGACTACCATCACAGATACGCAGTATTTT. Its translation is CASSLREGTTITDTQYF.

This chain uses TRBV20-1 with TRBJ2-1, with a tentative D call TRBD2 (6 bases). Between the trimmed V and J ends, which lost 3 bases and 4 bases, there was a span of 10 bases. Germline V gives CDR1 DFQATT, CDR2 SNEGSKA (reference sequence). The length of the CDR3 is 13 residues. Here the CDR3 DNA reads TGCAGTGCTAGGAGTGGGACTTACAATGAGCAGTTCTTC. It is translated as CSARSGTYNEQFF.